The subject of this entry is one T cell receptor beta chain. The antigen is not known. A much larger clone differs by one base, so this may be a read error. These data belong to a study of tumor-infiltrating lymphocytes in glioblastoma multiforme. Whole-study findings and limits: The T cells in this sample were not sorted into functional subsets.

TCRB libraries came from RNA via three nested multiplex PCR rounds. TCRB-specific cDNA synthesis used around 0.5 ug of total RNA. No unique molecular identifiers were described for these TCRB libraries. TCRdb called the multiplex PCR reads again in MiXCR, with one record for every CDR3 protein. The repertoire holds about 19,000 distinct CDR3 sequences, with 65% to 75% as singletons. This CDR3 has 13 residues. Germline CDR1 is MDHEN and CDR2 is SYDVKM. The receptor comes from a male donor with glioblastoma. Sequencing was done on a sample of peripheral blood. The J gene is TRBJ1-5, the V gene TRBV28; no clear D gene. The DNA matches TRBJ2-3 better at its end, which makes the J call doubtful. In nucleotides, the CDR3 is TGTGCCAGCAGTGGATACCTCAGCCGGCCCCAGTATTTT. This translates into CASSGYLSRPQYF.